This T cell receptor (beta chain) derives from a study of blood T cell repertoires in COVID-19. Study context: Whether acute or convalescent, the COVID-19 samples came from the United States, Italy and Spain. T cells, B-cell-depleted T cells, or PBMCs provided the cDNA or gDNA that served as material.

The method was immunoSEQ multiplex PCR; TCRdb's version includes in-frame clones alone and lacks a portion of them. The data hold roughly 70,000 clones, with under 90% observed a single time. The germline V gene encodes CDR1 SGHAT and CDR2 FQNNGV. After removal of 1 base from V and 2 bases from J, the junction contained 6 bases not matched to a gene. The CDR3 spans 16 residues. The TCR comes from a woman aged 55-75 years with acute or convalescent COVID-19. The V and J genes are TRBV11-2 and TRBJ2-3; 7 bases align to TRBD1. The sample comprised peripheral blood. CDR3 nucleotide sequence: TGTGCCAGCAGCTTAGTGGCAGGGGGTTCCACAGATACGCAGTATTTT. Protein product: CASSLVAGGSTDTQYF.